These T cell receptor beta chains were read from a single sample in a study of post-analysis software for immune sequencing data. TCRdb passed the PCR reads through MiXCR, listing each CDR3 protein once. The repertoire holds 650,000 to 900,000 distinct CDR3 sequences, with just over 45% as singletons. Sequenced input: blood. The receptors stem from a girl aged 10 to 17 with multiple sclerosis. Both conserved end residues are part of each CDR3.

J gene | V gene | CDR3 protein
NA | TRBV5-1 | CASSLGEQTQYF
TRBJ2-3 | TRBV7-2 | CASSYKSTDTQYF
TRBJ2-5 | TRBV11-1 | CASSLSGSGPQETQYF
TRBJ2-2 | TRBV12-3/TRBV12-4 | CASTPGSLGGELFF
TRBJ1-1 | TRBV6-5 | CASSSQRVPNTEAFF
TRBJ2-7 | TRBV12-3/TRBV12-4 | CASGDGVYEQYF
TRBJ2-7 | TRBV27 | CASNLFPSGDSYEQYF
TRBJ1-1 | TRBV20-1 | CSATPAQGRAEAFF
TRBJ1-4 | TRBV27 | CASSSPARRGMDEKLFF
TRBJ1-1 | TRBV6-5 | CASSYNTGEDDTEAFF
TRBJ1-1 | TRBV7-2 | CASSSYRGPNTEAFF
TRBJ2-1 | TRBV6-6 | CASSYGDLREGDEQFF
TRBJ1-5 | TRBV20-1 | CSARDRGMWANQPQHF
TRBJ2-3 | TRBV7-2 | CASSYGLAGGFTDTQYF
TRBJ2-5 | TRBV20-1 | CSASPPGRGEETQYF
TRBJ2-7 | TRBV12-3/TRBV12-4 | CASSTSGGAYEQYF
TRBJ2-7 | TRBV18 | CASSPNSLAYEQYF
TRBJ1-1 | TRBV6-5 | CASSSNGVAEAFF
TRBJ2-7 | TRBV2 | CASTEREGPYEQYF
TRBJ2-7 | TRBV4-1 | CASSLAQGYTYEQYF
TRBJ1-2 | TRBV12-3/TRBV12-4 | CASSQRGGSFYGYTF
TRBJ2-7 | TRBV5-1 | CASSLGPLAGDEQYF
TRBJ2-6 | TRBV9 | CASSVTSLPSGANVLTF
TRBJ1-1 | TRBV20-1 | CSARDLGQGNTEAFF
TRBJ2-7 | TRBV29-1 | CSVDVGGRERYF
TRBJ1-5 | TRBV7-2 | CASSLDVLPNQPQHF
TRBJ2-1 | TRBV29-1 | CSVEIHNEQFF
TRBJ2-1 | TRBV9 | CASSESSGIGGDEQFF
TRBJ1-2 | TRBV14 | CASSQVRSANYGYTF
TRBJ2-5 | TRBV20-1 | CSATLDHGYETQYF
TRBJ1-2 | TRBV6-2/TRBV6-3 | CASSTPSHGYTF
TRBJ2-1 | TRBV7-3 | CASSRERLDNEQFF
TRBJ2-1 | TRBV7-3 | CASSLRAQTSGEQFF
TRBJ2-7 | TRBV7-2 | CASSLVGLAGTYEQYF
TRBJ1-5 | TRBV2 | CASSQGQLISQPQHF
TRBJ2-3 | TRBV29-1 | CSVEDLRGTGLKVDTQYF
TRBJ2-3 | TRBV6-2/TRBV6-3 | CASGLVVTDTQYF
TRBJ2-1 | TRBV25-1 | CASSRQVSGEQFF
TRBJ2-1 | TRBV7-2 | CVSSLERNEQFF
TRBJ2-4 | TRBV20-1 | CSARARSSSVGYF
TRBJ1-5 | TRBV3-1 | CASSQEGGRQPQHF
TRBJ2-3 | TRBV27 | CASARGGSTDTQYF
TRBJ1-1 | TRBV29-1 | CSALSPGQGTEAFF
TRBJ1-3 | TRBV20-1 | CSARAIQGNGNTIYF
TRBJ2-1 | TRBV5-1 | CASSADRATEQFF
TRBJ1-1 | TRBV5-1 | CASSLDRDTEAFF
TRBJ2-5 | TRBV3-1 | CASSQPAGEVQETQYF
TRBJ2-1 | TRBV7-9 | CASSSEAGVGDEQFF
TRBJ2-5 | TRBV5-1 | CASSPPGTPEETQYF